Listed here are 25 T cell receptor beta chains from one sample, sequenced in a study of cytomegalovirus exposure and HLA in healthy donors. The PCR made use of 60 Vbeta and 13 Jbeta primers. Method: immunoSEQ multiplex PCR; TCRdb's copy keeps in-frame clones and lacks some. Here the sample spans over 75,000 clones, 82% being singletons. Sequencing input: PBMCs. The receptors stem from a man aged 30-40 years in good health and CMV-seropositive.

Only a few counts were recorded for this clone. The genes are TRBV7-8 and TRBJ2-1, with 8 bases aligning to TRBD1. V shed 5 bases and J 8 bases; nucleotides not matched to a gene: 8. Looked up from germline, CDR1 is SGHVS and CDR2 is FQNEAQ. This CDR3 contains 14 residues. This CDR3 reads CASSLGQGMDEQFF. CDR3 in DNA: TGTGCCAGCAGCCTTGGACAGGGTATGGATGAGCAGTTCTTC.

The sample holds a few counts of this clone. The CDR3 sequence: CASSQPTSGRGETQYF. Here the CDR3 DNA reads TGTGCCAGCAGCCAACCGACTAGCGGGAGAGGCGAGACCCAGTACTTC. The chain is built from TRBV14 and TRBJ2-5, with 12 bases aligning to TRBD2. Trimming removed 2 bases from V and 5 bases from J; junction bases left unmatched: 6. Germline V gives CDR1 SGHDN, CDR2 FVKESK. CDR3 length equals 16 residues. The full variable domain, rest sourced from reference TRBV14 and TRBJ2-5, is EAGVTQFPSHSVIEKGQTVTLRCDPISGHDNLYWYRRVMGKEIKFLLHFVKESKQDESGMPNNRFLAERTGGTYSTLKVQPAELEDSGVYFCASSQPTSGRGETQYFGPGTRLLVL.

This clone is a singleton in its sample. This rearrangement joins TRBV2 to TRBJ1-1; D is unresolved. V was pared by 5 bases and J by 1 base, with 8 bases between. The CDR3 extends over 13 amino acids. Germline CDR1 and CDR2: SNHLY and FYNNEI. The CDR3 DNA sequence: TGTGCCAGCAGTAAGGACTGGAACACTGAAGCTTTCTTT. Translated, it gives CASSKDWNTEAFF.

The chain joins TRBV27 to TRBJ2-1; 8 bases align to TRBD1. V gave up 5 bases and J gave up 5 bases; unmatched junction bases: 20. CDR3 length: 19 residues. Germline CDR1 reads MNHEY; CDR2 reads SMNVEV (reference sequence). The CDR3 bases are TGTGCCAGCAGTAAAACCTCCGGACAGGGTTGGACATACCACAATGAGCAGTTCTTC. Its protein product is CASSKTSGQGWTYHNEQFF.

The CDR3 sequence is CASSLGQGLPLDQYF. The CDR3 nucleotides are TGCGCCAGCAGCTTGGGGCAGGGGCTACCCCTTGATCAGTACTTC. The J gene is TRBJ2-5, the V gene TRBV5-1, with D tentatively TRBD1 (6 bases). This CDR3 is built from 15 residues. Looked up from germline, CDR1 is SGHRS and CDR2 is YFSETQ. Trimming took off 0 bases at V and 11 bases at J, with 20 bases between the two ends.

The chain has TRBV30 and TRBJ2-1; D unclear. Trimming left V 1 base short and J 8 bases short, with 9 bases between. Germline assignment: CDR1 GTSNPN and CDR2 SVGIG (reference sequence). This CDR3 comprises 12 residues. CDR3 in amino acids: CAWSGPSDEQFF. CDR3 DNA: TGTGCCTGGAGTGGTCCGTCGGATGAGCAGTTCTTC.

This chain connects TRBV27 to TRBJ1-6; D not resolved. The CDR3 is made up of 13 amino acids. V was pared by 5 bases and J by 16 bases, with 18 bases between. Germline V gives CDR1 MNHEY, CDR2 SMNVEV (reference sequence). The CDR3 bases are TGTGCCAGCAGTCAAGCTCTCCGGCGCGGTCTCCACTTT. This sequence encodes CASSQALRRGLHF.

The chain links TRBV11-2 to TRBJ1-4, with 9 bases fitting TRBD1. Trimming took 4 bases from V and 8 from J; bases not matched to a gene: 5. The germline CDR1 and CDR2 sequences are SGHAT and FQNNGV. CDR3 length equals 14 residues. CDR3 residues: CASSSGQGGEKLFF. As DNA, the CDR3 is TGTGCCAGCAGCTCGGGACAGGGAGGAGAAAAACTGTTTTTT.

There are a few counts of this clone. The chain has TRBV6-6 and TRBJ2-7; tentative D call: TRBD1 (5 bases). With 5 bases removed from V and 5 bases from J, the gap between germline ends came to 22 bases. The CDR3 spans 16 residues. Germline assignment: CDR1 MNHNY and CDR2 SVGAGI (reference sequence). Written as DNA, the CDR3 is TGTGCCAGCAGTCCCCCCCTTAGCAGGGCCGACCACGAGCAGTACTTC. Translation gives CASSPPLSRADHEQYF.

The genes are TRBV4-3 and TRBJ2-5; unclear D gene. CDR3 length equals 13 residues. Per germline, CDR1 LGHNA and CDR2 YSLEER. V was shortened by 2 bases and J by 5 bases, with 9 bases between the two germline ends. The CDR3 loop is CASSQRPQETQYF. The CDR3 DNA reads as TGCGCCAGCAGCCAACGACCACAGGAGACCCAGTACTTC.

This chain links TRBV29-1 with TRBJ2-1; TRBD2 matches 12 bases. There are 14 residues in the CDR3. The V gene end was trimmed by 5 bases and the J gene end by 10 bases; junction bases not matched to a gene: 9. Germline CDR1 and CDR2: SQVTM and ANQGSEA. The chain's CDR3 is CSVTGTSGLQEQFF. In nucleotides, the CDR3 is TGCAGCGTTACCGGGACTAGCGGGCTCCAAGAGCAGTTCTTC.

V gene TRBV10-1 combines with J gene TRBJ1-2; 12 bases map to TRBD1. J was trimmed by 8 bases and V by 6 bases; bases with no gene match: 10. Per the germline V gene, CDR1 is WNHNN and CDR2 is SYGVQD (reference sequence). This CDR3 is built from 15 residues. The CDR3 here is CASSWVGQGARGYTF. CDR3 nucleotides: TGCGCCAGCAGCTGGGTGGGACAGGGGGCGAGGGGCTACACCTTC.

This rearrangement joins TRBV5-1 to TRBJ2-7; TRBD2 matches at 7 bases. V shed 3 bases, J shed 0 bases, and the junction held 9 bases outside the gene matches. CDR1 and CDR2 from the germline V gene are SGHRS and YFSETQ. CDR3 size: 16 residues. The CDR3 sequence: CASSSVYGRSSYEQYF. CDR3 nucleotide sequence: TGCGCCAGCAGCTCAGTTTACGGGAGGAGCTCCTACGAGCAGTACTTC.

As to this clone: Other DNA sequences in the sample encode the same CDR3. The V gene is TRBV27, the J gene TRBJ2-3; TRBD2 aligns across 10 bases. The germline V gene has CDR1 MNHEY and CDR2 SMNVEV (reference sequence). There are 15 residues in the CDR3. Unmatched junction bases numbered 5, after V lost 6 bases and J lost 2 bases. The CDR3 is CASRQAGGNTDTQYF. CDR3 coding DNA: TGTGCCAGCAGGCAAGCGGGAGGGAACACAGATACGCAGTATTTT.

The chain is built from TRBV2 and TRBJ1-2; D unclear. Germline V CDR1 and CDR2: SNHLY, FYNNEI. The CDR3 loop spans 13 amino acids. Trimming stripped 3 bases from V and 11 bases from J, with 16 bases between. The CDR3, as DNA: TGTGCCAGCAGTGAGGGTTCCTTGGAGAGGTACACCTTC. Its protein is CASSEGSLERYTF. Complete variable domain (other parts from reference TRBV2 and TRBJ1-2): EPEVTQTPSHQVTQMGQEVILRCVPISNHLYFYWYRQILGQKVEFLVSFYNNEISEKSEIFDDQFSVERPDGSNFTLKIRSTKLEDSAMYFCASSEGSLERYTFGSGTRLTVV.

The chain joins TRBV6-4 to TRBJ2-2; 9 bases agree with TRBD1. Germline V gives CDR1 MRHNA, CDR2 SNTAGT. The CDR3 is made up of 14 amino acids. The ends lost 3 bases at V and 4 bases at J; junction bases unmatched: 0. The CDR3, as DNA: TGTGCCAGCAGTGAGACAGGGGGCACCGGGGAGCTGTTTTTT. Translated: CASSETGGTGELFF.

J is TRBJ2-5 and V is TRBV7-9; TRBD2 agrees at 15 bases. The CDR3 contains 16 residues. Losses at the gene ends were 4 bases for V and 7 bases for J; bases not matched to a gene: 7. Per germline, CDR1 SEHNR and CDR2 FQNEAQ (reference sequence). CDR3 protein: CASSWRTSGRAGTQYF. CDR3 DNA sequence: TGTGCCAGCAGCTGGAGGACTAGCGGGAGGGCCGGGACCCAGTACTTC.

The CDR3: CASSQETGYQPQHF. CDR3 bases: TGCGCCAGCAGCCAAGAAACAGGGTACCAGCCCCAGCATTTT. V and J are TRBV4-1 and TRBJ1-5; tentatively, D is TRBD1 (6 bases). Germline assignment: CDR1 MGHRA and CDR2 YSYEKL. V was trimmed by 0 bases and J by 7 bases, leaving 10 bases between them. CDR3 length: 14 amino acids.

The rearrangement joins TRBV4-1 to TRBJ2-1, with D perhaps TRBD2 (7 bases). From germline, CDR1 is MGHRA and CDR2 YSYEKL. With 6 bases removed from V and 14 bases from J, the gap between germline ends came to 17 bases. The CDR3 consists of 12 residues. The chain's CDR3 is CASSRGVEGEFF. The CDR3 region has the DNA TGCGCCAGCAGTCGGGGGGTCGAGGGGGAGTTCTTC.

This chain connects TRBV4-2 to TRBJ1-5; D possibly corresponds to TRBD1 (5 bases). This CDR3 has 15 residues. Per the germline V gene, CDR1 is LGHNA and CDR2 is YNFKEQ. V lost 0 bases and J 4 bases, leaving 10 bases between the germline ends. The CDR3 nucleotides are TGTGCCAGCAGCCAAGATGACAGCCTTAATCAGCCCCAGCATTTT. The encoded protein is CASSQDDSLNQPQHF.

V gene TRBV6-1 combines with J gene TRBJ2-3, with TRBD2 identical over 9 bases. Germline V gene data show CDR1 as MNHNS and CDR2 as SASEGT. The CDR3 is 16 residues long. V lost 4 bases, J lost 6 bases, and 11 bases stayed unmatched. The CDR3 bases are TGTGCCAGCAGTGCCCTATCAGCGGGAGGAGCGGATACGCAGTATTTT. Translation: CASSALSAGGADTQYF.

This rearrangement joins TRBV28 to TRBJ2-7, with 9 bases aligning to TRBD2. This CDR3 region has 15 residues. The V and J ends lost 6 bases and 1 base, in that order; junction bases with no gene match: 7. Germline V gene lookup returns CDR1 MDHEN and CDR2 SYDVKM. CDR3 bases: TGTGCCAGCAGCATTACTAGCGGGTTATCCTACGAGCAGTACTTC. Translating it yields CASSITSGLSYEQYF.

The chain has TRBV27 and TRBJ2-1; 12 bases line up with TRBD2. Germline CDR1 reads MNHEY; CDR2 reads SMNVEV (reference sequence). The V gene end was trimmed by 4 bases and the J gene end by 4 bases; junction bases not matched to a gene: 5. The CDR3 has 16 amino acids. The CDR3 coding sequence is TGTGCCAGCAGTTCGACTAGCGGGAGTTTTTACAATGAGCAGTTCTTC. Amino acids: CASSSTSGSFYNEQFF.

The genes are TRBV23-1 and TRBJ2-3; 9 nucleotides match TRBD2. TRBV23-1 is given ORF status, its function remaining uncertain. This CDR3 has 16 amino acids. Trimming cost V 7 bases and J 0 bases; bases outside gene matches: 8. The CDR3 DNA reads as TGCGCCAGCAAGGAGCGGGAGGTCCCTAGCACAGATACGCAGTATTTT. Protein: CASKEREVPSTDTQYF.

CDR3 protein: CASRRTTSGYEQYF. In DNA form, the CDR3 reads TGTGCCAGCAGAAGAACGACTAGCGGCTACGAGCAGTACTTC. J is TRBJ2-7 and V is TRBV5-4; TRBD2 agrees at 9 bases. Per germline, CDR1 SGHNT and CDR2 YYREEE (reference sequence). Trimming at V came to 5 bases and at J to 3 bases, leaving 6 bases not matched to a gene. This CDR3 comprises 14 residues. Filled out from reference TRBV5-4 and TRBJ2-7, the complete variable domain reads ETGVTQSPTHLIKTRGQQVTLRCSSQSGHNTVSWYQQALGQGPQFIFQYYREEENGRGNFPPRFSGLQFPNYSSELNVNALELDDSALYLCASRRTTSGYEQYFGPGTRLTVT.